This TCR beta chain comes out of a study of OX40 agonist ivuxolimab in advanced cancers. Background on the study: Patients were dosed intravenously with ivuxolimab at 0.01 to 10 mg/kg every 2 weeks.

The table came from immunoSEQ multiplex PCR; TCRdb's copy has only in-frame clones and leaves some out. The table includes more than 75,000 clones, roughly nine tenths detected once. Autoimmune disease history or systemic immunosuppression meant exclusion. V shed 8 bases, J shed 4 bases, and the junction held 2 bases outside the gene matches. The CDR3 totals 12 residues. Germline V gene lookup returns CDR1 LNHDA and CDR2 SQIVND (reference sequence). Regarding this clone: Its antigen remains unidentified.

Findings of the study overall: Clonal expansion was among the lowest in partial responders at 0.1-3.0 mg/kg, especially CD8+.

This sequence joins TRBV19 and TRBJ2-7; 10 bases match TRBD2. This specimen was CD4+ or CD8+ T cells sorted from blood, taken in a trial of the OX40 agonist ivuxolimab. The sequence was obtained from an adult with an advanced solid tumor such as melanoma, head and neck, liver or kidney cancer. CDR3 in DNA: TGTGCCAGTGGTAGCGGGAGGTACGAGCAGTACTTC. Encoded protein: CASGSGRYEQYF. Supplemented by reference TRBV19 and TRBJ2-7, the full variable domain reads DGGITQSPKYLFRKEGQNVTLSCEQNLNHDAMYWYRQDPGQGLRLIYYSQIVNDFQKGDIAEGYSVSREKKESFPLTVTSAQKNPTAFYLCASGSGRYEQYFGPGTRLTVT.